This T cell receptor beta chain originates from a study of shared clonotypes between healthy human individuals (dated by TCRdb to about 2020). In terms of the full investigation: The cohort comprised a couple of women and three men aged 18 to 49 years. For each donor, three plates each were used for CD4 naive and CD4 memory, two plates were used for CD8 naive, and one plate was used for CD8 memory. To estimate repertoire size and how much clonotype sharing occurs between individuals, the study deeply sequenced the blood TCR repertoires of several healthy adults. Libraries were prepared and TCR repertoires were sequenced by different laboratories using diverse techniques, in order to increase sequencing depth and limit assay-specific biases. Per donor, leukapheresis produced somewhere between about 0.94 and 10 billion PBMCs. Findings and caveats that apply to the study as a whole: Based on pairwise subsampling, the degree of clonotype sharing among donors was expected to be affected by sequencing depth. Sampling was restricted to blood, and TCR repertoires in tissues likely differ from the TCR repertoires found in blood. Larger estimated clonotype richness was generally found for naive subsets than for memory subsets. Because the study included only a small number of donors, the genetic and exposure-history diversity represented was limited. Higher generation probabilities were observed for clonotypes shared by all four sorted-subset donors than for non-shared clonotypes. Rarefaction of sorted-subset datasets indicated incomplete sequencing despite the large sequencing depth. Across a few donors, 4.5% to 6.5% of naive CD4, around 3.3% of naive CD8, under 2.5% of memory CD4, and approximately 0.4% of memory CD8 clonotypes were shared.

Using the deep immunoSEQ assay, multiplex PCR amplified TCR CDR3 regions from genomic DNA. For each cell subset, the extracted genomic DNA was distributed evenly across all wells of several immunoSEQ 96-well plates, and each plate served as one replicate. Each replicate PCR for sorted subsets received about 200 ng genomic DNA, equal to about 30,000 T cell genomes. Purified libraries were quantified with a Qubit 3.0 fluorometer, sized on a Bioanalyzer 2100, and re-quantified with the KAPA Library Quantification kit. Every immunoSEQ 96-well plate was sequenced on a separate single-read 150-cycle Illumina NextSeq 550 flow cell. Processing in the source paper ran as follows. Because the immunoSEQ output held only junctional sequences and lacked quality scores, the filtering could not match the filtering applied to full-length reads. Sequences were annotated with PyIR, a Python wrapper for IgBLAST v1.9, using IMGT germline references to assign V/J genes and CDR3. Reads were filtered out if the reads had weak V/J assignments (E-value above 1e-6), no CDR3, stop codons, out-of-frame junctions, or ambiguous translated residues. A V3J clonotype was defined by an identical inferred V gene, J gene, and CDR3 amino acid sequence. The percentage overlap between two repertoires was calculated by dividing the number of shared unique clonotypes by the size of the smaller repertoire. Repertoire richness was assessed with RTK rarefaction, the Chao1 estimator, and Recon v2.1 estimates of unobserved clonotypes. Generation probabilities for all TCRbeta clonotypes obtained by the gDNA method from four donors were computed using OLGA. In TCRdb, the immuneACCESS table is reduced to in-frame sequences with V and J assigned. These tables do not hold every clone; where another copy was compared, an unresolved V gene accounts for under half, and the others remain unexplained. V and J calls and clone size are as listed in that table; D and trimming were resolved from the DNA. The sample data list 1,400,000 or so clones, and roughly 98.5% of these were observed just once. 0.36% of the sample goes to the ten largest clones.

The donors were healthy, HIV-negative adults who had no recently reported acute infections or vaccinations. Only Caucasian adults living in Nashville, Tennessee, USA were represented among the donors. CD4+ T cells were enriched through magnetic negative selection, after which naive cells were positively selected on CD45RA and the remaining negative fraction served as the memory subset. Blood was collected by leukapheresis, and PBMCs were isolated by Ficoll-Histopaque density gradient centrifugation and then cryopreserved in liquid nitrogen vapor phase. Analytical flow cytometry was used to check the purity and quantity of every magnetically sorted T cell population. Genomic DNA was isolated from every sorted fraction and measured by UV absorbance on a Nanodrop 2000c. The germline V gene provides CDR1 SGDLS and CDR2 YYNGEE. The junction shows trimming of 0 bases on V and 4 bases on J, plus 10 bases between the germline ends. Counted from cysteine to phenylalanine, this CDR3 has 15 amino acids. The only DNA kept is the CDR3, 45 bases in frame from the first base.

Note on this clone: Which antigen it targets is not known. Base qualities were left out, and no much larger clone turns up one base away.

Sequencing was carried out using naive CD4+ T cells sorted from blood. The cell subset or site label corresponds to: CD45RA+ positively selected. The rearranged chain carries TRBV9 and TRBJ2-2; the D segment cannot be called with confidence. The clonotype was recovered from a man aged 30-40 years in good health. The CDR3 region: CASSVGAIVTGELFF. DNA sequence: TGTGCCAGCAGCGTAGGAGCCATAGTCACCGGGGAGCTGTTTTTT.